The sequence of this TCR beta chain was determined in a study of CD8+CD57+ T cells in acquired aplastic anemia. On the study more broadly: The average for DNA from sorted CD4+ and CD8+ cells was roughly 3 ug. Where healthy donors were concerned, CD4+ cells averaged around 11 million reads. Findings and limits, study-wide: Any difference that existed in CD8+ Simpson's diversity between patients and controls was not significant. Some 27 CD8+ CDR3 sequences were shared between patients and controls.

V lost 8 bases and J lost 9, with 7 bases in between. The CDR3 covers 10 residues. Germline V gene lookup returns CDR1 MGHDK and CDR2 SYGVNS. Comment on this clonotype: Its cognate antigen is unknown.

For CDR3 and TCR beta VDJ profiling, genomic DNA was the template used. Each CDR3 protein is one row after TCRdb ran MiXCR on the reads. The top ten clones hold about 29% of a sample with a few hundred thousand distinct CDR3 sequences, 61% of them seen once. The sequencing sample was made of sorted CD4+, CD8+, or CD8+CD57+ T cells (not recorded which) from PBMCs. The clonotype comes from a human donor in good health. This chain connects TRBV25-1 to TRBJ2-2; D uncertain. Here the CDR3 DNA reads TGTGCCAGCGGCCAGCGGGAGCTGTTTTTT. It yields the protein CASGQRELFF.